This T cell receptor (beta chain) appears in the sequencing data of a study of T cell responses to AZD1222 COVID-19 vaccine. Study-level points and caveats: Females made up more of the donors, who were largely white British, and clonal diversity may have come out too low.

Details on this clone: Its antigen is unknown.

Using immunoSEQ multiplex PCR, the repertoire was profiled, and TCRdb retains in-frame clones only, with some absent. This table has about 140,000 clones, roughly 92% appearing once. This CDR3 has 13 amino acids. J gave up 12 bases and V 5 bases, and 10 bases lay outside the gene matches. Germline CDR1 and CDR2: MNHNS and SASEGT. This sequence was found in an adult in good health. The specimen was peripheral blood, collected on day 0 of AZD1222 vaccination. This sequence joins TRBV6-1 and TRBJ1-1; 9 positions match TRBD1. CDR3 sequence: CASSLQGQGKTFF. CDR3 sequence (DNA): TGTGCCAGCAGTCTACAGGGACAGGGAAAAACTTTCTTT.